The rows below give T cell receptor beta chains drawn from one sample of a study of shared clonotypes between healthy human individuals. Clones were sequenced by immunoSEQ multiplex PCR, and TCRdb holds only the in-frame ones, with some missing. The sample has about 1.9 million clones, about 93% seen once; the top ten hold under 2%. Sequenced: naive CD8+ T cells from PBMCs. These receptors all come from a man aged 18 to 30 in good health. Some clones in this sample may be carry-over from other donors' samples. Each CDR3 is given with its conserved first and last residue. D genes are given only for firm matches. Some rows have no size entry. The others give once, few or many, or a class for an expanded clone.

d_call,clone_size,j_call,v_call,cdr3_nt,cdr3_aa
NA,NA,TRBJ1-4,TRBV28,TGTGCCAGCAGTTTCTCGGACGAATGGAGTGAAAAACTGTTTTTT,CASSFSDEWSEKLFF
NA,NA,TRBJ2-7,TRBV11-2,TGTGCCAGCAGGGAAAATATGAAGTATTCCTACGAGCAGTACTTC,CASRENMKYSYEQYF
NA,NA,TRBJ1-2,TRBV5-1,TGCGCCAGCAGCCCTTGGGACATAGGGAGTGGCTACACCTTC,CASSPWDIGSGYTF
TRBD1,once,TRBJ2-3,TRBV13,TGTGCCAGCAGCCTTCAGGGGGACACAGATACGCAGTATTTT,CASSLQGDTDTQYF
NA,once,TRBJ1-5,TRBV28,TGTGCCAGCAGTGAGACAGAGTGGTATAGCAATCAGCCCCAGCATTTT,CASSETEWYSNQPQHF
NA,NA,TRBJ2-1,TRBV13,TGTGCCAGCAGCTTAAGAGGGACCTACAATGAGCAGTTCTTC,CASSLRGTYNEQFF
TRBD2,NA,TRBJ2-7,TRBV19,TGTGCCAGTAGCGCCGGACTAGGGACCTACGAGCAGTACTTC,CASSAGLGTYEQYF
NA,NA,TRBJ1-2,TRBV4-2,TGTGCCAGCAGCCAAGATCCGGATAACTATGGCTACACCTTC,CASSQDPDNYGYTF
NA,NA,TRBJ1-5,TRBV28,TGTGCCAGCAGTTTAGTTGGGGGGGCAGAGGGCAATCAGCCCCAGCATTTT,CASSLVGGAEGNQPQHF
NA,NA,TRBJ2-7,TRBV5-5,TGTGCCAGCAGCTTGGCATCAGCCATCTACGAGCAGTACTTC,CASSLASAIYEQYF
TRBD2,NA,TRBJ2-1,TRBV27,TGTGCCAGCAGTCCCACGGCGGGGGGGATCTACAATGAGCAGTTCTTC,CASSPTAGGIYNEQFF
NA,NA,TRBJ1-5,TRBV27,TGTGCCAGCAGCCTCCGGAGCAATCAGCCCCAGCATTTT,CASSLRSNQPQHF